One and the same sample provided the 12 T cell receptor beta chains below, sequenced in a study of neurological immune-mediated disorders. One entry per CDR3 protein results from TCRdb running MiXCR on the 5' RACE reads. Among nearly 30,000 distinct CDR3 sequences listed, about an eighth were seen once. Sequenced material: PBMCs. The receptors here all came from a woman aged 55 to 70 in good health.

On this clonotype: This could be a read error, since a much larger clone is one nucleotide away. The chain couples TRBV6-2 or TRBV6-3 to TRBJ2-1; D assignment may be TRBD1 or TRBD2 (6 bases each). V lost 4 bases and J lost 0, with 16 bases in between. The CDR3 consists of 17 residues. Germline values: CDR1 MNHEY, CDR2 SVGEGT. For the CDR3, the DNA is TGTGCCAGCAGTTCCTTGGGGGGCTGGGGCTCCTACAATGAGCAGTTCTTC. It yields the protein CASSSLGGWGSYNEQFF.

This clonotype was observed many times. This CDR3 reads CASSWQGTDTQYF. CDR3 sequence (DNA): TGCGCCAGCAGCTGGCAAGGCACAGATACGCAGTATTTT. The J gene is TRBJ2-3, the V gene TRBV5-1; D remains unclear. The germline gives CDR1 SGHRS, CDR2 YFSETQ. The CDR3 sequence is 13 residues long. V was clipped by 3 bases and J by 1 base, with 6 bases between them.

At least ten counts were recorded for this clonotype. This chain links TRBV1 with TRBJ2-7; the listed D gene, TRBD1, was not tested against the DNA. TRBV1 is designated a pseudogene. This CDR3 contains 10 residues. CDR3 sequence (DNA): TGCACCACCGGGGCCTACGAGCAGTACTTC. It is translated as CTTGAYEQYF.

The chain joins TRBV27 to TRBJ2-2; perhaps TRBD1 as D (5 bases). This CDR3 comprises 14 residues. V shed 11 bases and J shed 1 base, with 14 bases lying between them. In germline, CDR1 is MNHEY, CDR2 SMNVEV (reference sequence). CDR3 in amino acids: CADSLAWNTGELFF. CDR3 nucleotide sequence: TGTGCCGACAGTTTGGCGTGGAACACCGGGGAGCTGTTTTTT.

For this clonotype: This may stem from a read error, because a much larger clone lies one nucleotide away. The J gene is TRBJ2-5, the V gene TRBV5-1; D is perhaps TRBD1 or TRBD2 (6 bases each). Germline V gene data show CDR1 as SGHRS and CDR2 as YFSETQ. The CDR3 is 15 amino acids. Trimming took 2 bases from V and 4 from J, leaving 15 bases between them. The CDR3 region has the DNA TGCGCCAGCAGCTTCCCCGGGGGCAACCGAGAGACCCAGTACTTC. Translation: CASSFPGGNRETQYF.

This clonotype was counted ten times or more. The rearrangement joins TRBV5-4 to TRBJ1-1, with 7 bases matching TRBD1. With V trimmed by 4 bases and J by 0 bases, 6 bases remained unmatched. This CDR3 region has 15 residues. Germline V CDR1 and CDR2: SGHNT, YYREEE (reference sequence). CDR3 in amino acids: CASSPAGTVNTEAFF. CDR3 coding DNA: TGTGCCAGCAGCCCCGCCGGGACAGTGAACACTGAAGCTTTCTTT. The variable domain in full, completed from reference TRBV5-4 and TRBJ1-1, reads ETGVTQSPTHLIKTRGQQVTLRCSSQSGHNTVSWYQQALGQGPQFIFQYYREEENGRGNFPPRFSGLQFPNYSSELNVNALELDDSALYLCASSPAGTVNTEAFFGQGTRLTVV.

This clonotype came up many times. J is TRBJ2-3 and V is TRBV7-2, with a tentative D call TRBD2 (6 bases). This CDR3 region has 16 residues. CDR1 SGHTA and CDR2 FQGNSA come from the germline V gene. Trimming removed 5 bases at V and 3 bases at J, with 18 bases between. DNA for the CDR3: TGTGCCAGCAGCCCTGGGGTTAGCGGACCTACAGATACGCAGTATTTT. Translation gives CASSPGVSGPTDTQYF.

This clonotype was found many times. The V call is TRBV7-9, the J call TRBJ2-3; D remains ambiguous. Germline V lookup: CDR1 SEHNR, CDR2 FQNEAQ (reference sequence). The CDR3 is 13 residues long. Deletions cut 2 bases from V and 0 bases from J, with 3 bases between. The DNA for the CDR3 is TGTGCCAGCAGCTTATTAAGCACAGATACGCAGTATTTT. Translating it yields CASSLLSTDTQYF.

This clonotype came up many times. The DNA of the CDR3 is TGTGCCAGCAGCTTGCTGGCGGGGGGGCCGGAAGGTACGCAGTATTTT. Its protein product is CASSLLAGGPEGTQYF. This sequence joins TRBV7-2 and TRBJ2-3; TRBD2 agrees at 9 bases. This CDR3 comprises 16 residues. Germline lookup yields CDR1 SGHTA and CDR2 FQGNSA. Trimming took 3 bases from V and 8 from J; bases not matched to a gene: 12.

This clonotype was seen at least ten times. The V call is TRBV12-3 or TRBV12-4, the J call TRBJ2-7; 7 nucleotides align to TRBD1. The CDR3 loop spans 17 amino acids. With 2 bases clipped from V and 3 bases from J, the junction kept 13 bases outside the gene matches. The CDR3 loop is CASSLRSFPGQIYEQYF. The CDR3 DNA follows: TGTGCCAGCAGTTTAAGGTCCTTCCCGGGACAGATCTACGAGCAGTACTTC.

The sample holds many counts of this clonotype. The V and J genes are TRBV6-5 and TRBJ2-5, with D uncertain. This CDR3 spans 16 amino acids. V was shortened by 2 bases and J by 1 base, with 14 bases between the two germline ends. CDR1 is MNHEY, CDR2 SVGAGI, per germline. CDR3 residues: CASSYTPRPTQETQYF. For the CDR3, the DNA is TGTGCCAGCAGTTACACCCCCAGACCAACCCAAGAGACCCAGTACTTC.

This clonotype was recorded many times. The rearrangement uses TRBV5-1 and TRBJ2-2; 10 bases map to TRBD1. CDR3 size: 14 residues. The junction had 5 bases not matched to a gene; V was cut back by 7 bases and J by 5 bases. In germline, CDR1 is SGHRS, CDR2 YFSETQ. CDR3 amino acids: CASGGTGATGELFF. CDR3 bases: TGCGCCAGCGGAGGGACAGGGGCTACCGGGGAGCTGTTTTTT.